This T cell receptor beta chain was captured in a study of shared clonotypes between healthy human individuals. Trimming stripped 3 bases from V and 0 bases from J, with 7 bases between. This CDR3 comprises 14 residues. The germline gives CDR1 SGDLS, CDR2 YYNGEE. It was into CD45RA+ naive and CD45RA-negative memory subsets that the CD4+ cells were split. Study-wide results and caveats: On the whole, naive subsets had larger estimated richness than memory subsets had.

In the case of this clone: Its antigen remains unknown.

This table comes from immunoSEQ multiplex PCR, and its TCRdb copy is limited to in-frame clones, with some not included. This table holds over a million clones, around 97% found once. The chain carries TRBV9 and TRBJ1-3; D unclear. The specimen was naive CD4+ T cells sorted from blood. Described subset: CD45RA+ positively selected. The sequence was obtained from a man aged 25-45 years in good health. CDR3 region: CASSAHTSGNTIYF. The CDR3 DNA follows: TGTGCCAGCAGCGCTCACACCTCTGGAAACACCATATATTTT.